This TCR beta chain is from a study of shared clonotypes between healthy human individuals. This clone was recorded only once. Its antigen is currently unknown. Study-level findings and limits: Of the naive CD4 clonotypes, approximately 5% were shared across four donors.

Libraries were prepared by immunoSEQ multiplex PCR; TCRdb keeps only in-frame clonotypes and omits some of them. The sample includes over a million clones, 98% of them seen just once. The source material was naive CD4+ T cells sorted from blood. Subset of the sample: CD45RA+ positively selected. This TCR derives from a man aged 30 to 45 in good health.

The CDR3 reads CASSLGGGPYNEQFF. CDR3 coding DNA: TGTGCCAGCAGTTTAGGGGGGGGGCCTTACAATGAGCAGTTCTTC. V gene TRBV6-5 combines with J gene TRBJ2-1; TRBD2 is a possible D gene (7 bases). Germline V lookup: CDR1 MNHEY, CDR2 SVGAGI. The CDR3 extends over 15 amino acids. Trimming took 4 bases from V and 4 from J, leaving 14 bases between them.